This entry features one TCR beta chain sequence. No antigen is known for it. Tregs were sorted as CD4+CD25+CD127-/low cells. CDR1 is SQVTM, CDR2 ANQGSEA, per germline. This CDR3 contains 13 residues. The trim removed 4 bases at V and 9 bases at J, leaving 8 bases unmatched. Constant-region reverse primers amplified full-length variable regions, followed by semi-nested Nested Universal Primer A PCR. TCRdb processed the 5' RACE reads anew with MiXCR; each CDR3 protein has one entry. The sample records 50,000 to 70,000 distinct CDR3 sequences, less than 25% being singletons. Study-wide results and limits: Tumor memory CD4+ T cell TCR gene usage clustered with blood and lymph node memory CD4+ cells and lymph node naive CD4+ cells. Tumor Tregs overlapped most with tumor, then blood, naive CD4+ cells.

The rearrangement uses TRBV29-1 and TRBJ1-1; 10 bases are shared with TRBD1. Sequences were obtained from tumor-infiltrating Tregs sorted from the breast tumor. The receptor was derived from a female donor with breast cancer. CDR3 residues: CSVGQGARGKAFF. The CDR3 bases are TGCAGCGTTGGACAGGGGGCGCGGGGGAAAGCTTTCTTT.